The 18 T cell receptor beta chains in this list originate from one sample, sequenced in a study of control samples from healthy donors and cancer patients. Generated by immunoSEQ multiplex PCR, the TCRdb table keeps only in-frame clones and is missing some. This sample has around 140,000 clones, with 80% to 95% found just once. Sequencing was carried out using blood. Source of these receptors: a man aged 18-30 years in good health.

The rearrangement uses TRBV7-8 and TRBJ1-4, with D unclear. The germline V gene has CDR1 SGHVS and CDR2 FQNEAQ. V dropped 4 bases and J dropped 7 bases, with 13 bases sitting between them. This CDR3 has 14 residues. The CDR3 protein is CASSSPGSAEKLFF. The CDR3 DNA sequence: TGTGCCAGCAGCTCCCCGGGTTCTGCTGAAAAACTGTTTTTT. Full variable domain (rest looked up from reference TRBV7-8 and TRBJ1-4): GAGVSQSPRYKVAKRGQDVALRCDPISGHVSLFWYQQALGQGPEFLTYFQNEAQLDKSGLPSDRFFAERPEGSVSTLKIQRTQQEDSAVYLCASSSPGSAEKLFFGSGTQLSVL.

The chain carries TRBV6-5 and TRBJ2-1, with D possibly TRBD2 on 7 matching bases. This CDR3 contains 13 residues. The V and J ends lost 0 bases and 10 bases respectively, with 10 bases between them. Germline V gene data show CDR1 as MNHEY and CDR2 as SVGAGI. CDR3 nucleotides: TGTGCCAGCAGTTACTCAGGGGGGGCAGAGCAGTTCTTC. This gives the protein CASSYSGGAEQFF.

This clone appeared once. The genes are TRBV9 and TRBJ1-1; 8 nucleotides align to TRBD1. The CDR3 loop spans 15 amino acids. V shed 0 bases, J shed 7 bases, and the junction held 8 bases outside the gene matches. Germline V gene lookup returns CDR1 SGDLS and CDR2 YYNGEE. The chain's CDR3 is CASSVVIDRGDEAFF. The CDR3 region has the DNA TGTGCCAGCAGCGTAGTAATTGACAGGGGTGATGAAGCTTTCTTT.

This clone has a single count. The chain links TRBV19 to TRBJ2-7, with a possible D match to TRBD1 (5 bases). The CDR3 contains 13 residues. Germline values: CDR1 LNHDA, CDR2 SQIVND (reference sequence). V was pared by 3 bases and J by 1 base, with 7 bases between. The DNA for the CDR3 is TGTGCCAGTAGTATGGGGCCGTCCTACGAGCAGTACTTC. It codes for CASSMGPSYEQYF.

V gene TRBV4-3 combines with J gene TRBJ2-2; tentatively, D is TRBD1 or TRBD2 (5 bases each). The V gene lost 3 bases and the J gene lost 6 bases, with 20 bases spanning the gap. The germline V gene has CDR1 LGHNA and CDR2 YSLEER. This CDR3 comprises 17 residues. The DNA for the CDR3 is TGCGCCAGCAGCCACGGACACGGGGCGGTCGTAGCCGGGGAGCTGTTTTTT. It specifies CASSHGHGAVVAGELFF.

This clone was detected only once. The DNA of the CDR3 is TGTGCCAGCAGCCCCCACGGGCGAGCCAAAAACATTCAGTACTTC. Encoded protein: CASSPHGRAKNIQYF. The chain employs TRBV4-2 and TRBJ2-4; the D is unclear. CDR3 length: 15 amino acids. Germline V CDR1 and CDR2: LGHNA, YNFKEQ. V was shortened by 4 bases and J by 0 bases, with 10 bases between the two germline ends.

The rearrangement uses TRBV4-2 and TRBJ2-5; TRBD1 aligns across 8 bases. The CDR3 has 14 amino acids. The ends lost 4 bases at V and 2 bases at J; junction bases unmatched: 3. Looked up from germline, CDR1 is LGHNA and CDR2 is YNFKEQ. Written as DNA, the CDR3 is TGTGCCAGCAGCCCGGGACAGGCTCAAGAGACCCAGTACTTC. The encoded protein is CASSPGQAQETQYF.

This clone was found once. The CDR3 loop is CSGAKNTEAFF. Written as DNA, the CDR3 is TGCAGCGGTGCCAAGAACACTGAAGCTTTCTTT. The chain carries TRBV29-1 and TRBJ1-1; D ambiguous. Germline V CDR1 and CDR2: SQVTM, ANQGSEA. V was clipped by 7 bases and J by 1 base, with 7 bases between them. The CDR3 extends over 11 amino acids.

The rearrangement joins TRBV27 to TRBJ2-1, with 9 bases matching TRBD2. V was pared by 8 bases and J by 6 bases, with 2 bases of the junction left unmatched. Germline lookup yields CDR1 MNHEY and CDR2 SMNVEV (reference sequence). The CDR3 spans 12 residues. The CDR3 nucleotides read TGTGCCAGCGCGGGGGGGACCAATGAGCAGTTCTTC. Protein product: CASAGGTNEQFF.

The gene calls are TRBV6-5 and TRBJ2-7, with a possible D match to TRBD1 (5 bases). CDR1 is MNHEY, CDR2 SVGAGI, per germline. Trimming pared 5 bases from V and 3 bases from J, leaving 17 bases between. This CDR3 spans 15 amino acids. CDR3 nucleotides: TGTGCCAGCAGTCTCGGAGCACAGGCTGTCTACGAGCAGTACTTC. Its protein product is CASSLGAQAVYEQYF.

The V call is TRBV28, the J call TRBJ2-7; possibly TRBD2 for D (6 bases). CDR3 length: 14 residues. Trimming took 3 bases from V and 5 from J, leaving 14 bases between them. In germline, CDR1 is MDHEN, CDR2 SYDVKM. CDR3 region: CASSFRDWGNEQYF. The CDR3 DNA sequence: TGTGCCAGCAGTTTTCGGGACTGGGGGAACGAGCAGTACTTC.

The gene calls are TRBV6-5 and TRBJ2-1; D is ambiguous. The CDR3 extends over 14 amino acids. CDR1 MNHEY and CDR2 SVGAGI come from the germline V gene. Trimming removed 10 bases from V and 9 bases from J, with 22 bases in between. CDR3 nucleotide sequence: TGTGCCACCATGGGCATAGTTGGGTCAGGTGAGCAGTTCTTC. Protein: CATMGIVGSGEQFF.

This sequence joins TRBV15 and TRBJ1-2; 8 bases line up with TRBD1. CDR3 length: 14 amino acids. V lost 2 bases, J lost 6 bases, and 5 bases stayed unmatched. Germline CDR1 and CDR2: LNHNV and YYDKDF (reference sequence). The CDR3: CATSRPDRGDGYTF. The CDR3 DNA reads TGTGCCACCAGCAGACCTGACAGGGGCGATGGCTACACCTTC.

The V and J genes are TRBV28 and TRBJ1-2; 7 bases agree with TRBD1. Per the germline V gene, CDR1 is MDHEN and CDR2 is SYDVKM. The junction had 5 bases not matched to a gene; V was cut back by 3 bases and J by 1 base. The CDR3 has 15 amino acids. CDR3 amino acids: CASSFPGTDNYGYTF. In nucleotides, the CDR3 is TGTGCCAGCAGTTTCCCTGGGACAGATAACTATGGCTACACCTTC.

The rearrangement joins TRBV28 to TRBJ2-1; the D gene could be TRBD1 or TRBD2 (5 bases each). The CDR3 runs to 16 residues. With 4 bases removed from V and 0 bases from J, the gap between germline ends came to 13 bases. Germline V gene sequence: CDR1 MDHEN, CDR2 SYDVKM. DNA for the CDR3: TGTGCCAGCAGTTATCGGGGCCTGGCCTCCTACAATGAGCAGTTCTTC. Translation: CASSYRGLASYNEQFF.

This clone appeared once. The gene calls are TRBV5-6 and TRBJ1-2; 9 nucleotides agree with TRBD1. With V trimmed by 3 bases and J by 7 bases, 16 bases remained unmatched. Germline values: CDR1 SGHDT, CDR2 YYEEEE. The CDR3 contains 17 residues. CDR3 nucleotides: TGTGCCAGCAGCTCACGGCTAATCCGGGACAGGGAGGGTGGCTACACCTTC. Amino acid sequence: CASSSRLIRDREGGYTF.

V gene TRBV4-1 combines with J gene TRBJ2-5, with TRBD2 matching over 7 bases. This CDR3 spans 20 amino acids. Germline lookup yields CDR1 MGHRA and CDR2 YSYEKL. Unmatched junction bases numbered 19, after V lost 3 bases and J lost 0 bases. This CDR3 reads CASSQREGIGAGKYQETQYF. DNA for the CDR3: TGCGCCAGCAGCCAGAGGGAGGGGATAGGGGCGGGGAAGTACCAAGAGACCCAGTACTTC.

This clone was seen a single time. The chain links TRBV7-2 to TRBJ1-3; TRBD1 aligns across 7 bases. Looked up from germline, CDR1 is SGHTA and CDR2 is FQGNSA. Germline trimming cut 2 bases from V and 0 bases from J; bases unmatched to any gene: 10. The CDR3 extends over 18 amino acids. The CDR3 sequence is CASSLSMTGTYSGNTIYF. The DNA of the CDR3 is TGTGCCAGCAGCTTATCCATGACAGGGACGTACTCTGGAAACACCATATATTTT.